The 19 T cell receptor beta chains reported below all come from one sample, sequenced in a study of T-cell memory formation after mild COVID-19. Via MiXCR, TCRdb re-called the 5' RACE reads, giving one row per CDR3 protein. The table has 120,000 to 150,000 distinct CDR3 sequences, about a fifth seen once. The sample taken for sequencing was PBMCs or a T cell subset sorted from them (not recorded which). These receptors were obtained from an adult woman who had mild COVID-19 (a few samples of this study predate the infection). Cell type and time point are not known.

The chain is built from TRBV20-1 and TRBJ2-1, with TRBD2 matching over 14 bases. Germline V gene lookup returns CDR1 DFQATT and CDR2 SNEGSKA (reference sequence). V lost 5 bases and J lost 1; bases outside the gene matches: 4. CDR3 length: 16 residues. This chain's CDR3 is CSAWTSGRQSYNEQFF. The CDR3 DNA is TGCAGTGCTTGGACTAGCGGGAGGCAATCCTACAATGAGCAGTTCTTC.

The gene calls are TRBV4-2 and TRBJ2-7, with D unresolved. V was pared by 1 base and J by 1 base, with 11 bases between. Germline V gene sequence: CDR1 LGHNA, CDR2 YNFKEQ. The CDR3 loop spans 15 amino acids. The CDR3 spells CASSQVGRSSYEQYF. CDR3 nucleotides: TGTGCCAGCAGCCAAGTGGGCAGATCGTCCTACGAGCAGTACTTC.

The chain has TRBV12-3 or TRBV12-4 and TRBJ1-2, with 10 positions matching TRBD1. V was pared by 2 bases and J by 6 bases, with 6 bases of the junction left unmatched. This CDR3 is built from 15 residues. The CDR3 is CASSLSQTGGHGYTF. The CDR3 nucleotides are TGTGCCAGCAGTTTATCCCAGACAGGGGGCCATGGCTACACCTTC.

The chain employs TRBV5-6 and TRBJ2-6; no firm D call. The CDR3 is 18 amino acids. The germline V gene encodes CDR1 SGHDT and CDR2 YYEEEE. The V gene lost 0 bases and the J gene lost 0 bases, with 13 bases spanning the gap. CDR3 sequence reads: CASSLVATALSGANVLTF. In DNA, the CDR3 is TGTGCCAGCAGCTTGGTGGCAACGGCCCTCTCTGGGGCCAACGTCCTGACTTTC. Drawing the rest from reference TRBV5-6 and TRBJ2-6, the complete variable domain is DAGVTQSPTHLIKTRGQQVTLRCSPKSGHDTVSWYQQALGQGPQFIFQYYEEEERQRGNFPDRFSGHQFPNYSSELNVNALLLGDSALYLCASSLVATALSGANVLTFGAGSRLTVL.

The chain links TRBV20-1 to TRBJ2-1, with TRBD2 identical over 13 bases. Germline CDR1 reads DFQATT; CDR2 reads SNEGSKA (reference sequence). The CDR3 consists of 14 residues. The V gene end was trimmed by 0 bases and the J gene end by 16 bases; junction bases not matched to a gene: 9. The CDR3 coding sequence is TGCAGTGCTAGAGATCCGGGGACTAGCGGGACCGGCTTCTTC. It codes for CSARDPGTSGTGFF.

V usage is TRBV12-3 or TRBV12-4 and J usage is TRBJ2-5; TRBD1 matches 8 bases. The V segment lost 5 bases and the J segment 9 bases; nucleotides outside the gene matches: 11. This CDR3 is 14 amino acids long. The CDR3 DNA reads TGTGCCAGCAGTACCGACAGGGGCGAGAGGGCCCAGTACTTC. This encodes CASSTDRGERAQYF.

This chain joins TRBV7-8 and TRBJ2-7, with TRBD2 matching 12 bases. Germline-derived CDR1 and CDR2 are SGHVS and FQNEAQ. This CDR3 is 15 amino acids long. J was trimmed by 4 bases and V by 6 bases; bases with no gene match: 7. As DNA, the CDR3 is TGTGCCAGCAGTTTCGCTCTAGCGGGAGGGTACGAGCAGTACTTC. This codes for CASSFALAGGYEQYF.

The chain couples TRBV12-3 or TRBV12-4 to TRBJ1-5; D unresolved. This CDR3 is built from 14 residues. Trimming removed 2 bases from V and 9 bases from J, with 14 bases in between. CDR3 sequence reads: CASSLRTGPGPQHF. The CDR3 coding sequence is TGTGCCAGCAGTTTAAGGACCGGCCCCGGGCCCCAGCATTTT.

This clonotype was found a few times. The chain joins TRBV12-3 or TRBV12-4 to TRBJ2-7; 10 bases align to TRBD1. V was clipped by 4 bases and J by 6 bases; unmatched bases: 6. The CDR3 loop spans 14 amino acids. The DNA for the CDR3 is TGTGCCAGCAGTTCACCCGGGACAGGGGCCGAGCAGTACTTC. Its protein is CASSSPGTGAEQYF.

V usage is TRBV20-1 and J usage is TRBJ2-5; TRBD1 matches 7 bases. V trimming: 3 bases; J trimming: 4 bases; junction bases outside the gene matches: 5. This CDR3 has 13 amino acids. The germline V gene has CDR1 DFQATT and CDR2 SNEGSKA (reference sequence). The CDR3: CSASRTGSETQYF. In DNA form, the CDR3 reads TGCAGTGCTAGCCGGACAGGTTCAGAGACCCAGTACTTC.

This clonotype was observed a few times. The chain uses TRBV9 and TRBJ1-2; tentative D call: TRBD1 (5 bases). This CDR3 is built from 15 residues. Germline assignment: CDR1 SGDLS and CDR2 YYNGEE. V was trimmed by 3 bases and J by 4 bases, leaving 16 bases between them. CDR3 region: CASSAGGGGGYGYTF. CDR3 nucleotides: TGTGCCAGCAGCGCCGGTGGGGGAGGTGGCTATGGCTACACCTTC.

The DNA of the CDR3 is TGCGCCAGCAGCCAAGACAGGGCGGGGTATGGCTACACCTTC. This sequence encodes CASSQDRAGYGYTF. The V call is TRBV4-3, the J call TRBJ1-2; TRBD1 might be the D (5 bases). Germline CDR1 reads LGHNA; CDR2 reads YSLEER. The V end was cut by 0 bases, the J end by 5 bases, with 10 bases between. CDR3 length: 14 residues.

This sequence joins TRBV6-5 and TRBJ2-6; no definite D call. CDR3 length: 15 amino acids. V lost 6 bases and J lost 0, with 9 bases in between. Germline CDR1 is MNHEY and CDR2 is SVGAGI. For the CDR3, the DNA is TGTGCCAGCAGAAGAGATTTCTCTGGGGCCAACGTCCTGACTTTC. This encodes CASRRDFSGANVLTF.

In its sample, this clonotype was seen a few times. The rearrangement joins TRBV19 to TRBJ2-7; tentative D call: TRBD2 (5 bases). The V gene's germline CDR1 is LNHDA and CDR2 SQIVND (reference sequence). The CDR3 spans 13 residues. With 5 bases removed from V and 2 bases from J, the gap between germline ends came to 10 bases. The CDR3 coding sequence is TGTGCCAGTAGTCCGGCGGGCCCCTACGAGCAGTACTTC. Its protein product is CASSPAGPYEQYF. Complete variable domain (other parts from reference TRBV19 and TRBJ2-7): DGGITQSPKYLFRKEGQNVTLSCEQNLNHDAMYWYRQDPGQGLRLIYYSQIVNDFQKGDIAEGYSVSREKKESFPLTVTSAQKNPTAFYLCASSPAGPYEQYFGPGTRLTVT.

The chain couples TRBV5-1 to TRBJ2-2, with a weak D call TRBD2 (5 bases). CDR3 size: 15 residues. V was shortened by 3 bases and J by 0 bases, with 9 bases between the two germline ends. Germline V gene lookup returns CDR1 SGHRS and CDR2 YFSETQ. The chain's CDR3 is CASSSGSANTGELFF. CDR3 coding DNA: TGCGCCAGCAGCTCGGGATCCGCGAACACCGGGGAGCTGTTTTTT.

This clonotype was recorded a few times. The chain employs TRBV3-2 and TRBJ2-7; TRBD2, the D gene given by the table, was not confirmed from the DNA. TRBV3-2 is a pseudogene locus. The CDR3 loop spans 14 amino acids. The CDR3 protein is CASSPPRAGGEQYF. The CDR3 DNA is TGTGCCAGCAGCCCCCCTAGGGCGGGAGGCGAGCAGTACTTC.

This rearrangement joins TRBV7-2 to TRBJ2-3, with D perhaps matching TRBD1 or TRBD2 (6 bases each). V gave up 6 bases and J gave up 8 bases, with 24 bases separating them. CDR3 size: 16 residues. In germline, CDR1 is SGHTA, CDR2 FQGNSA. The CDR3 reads CASSNKSSATRGTQYF. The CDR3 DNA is TGTGCCAGCAGTAACAAATCTAGCGCCACCAGGGGTACGCAGTATTTT.

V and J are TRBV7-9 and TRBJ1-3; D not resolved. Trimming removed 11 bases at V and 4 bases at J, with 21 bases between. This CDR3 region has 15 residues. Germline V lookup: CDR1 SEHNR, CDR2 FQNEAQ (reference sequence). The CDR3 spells CASHSPRAGGNTIYF. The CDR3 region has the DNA TGTGCCTCGCACTCCCCCCGAGCTGGCGGAAACACCATATATTTT.

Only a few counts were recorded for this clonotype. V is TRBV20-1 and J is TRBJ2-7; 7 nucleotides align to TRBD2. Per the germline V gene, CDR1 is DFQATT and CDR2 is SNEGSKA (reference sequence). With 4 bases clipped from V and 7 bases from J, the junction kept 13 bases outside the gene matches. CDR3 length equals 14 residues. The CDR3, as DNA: TGCAGTGCTACCCCTAGCGTCGGGAGGTGGGAGCAGTACTTC. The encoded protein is CSATPSVGRWEQYF.